This T cell receptor (beta chain) was documented in a study of T cell responses to AZD1222 COVID-19 vaccine. Germline assignment: CDR1 KGHSH and CDR2 LQKENI. The CDR3 consists of 15 residues. With 0 bases clipped from V and 4 bases from J, the junction kept 6 bases outside the gene matches. TCRdb's copy holds only in-frame clones and misses some; the assay was immunoSEQ multiplex PCR. Of about 81,000 clones listed, 75% to 95% were seen once; the top ten hold 11%. Notes on this clone: The antigen remains undetermined.

Study-wide results and limits: The study found vaccine-associated CD4 TCRs spanning spike, dominant at 160-218 and 743-854. Spike-specific TCR repertoires showed rising breadth and depth after two AZD1222 doses. Reports say nearly half of spike-specific TCRs go after unmutated variant regions.

This clonotype originated in an adult who received the AZD1222 COVID-19 vaccine. The V and J genes are TRBV18 and TRBJ2-7; TRBD2 aligns across 7 bases. The sequencing used peripheral blood, collected 28 days after the second AZD1222 dose. This CDR3 reads CASSPPGRGNYEQYF. Here the CDR3 DNA reads TGTGCCAGCTCACCACCGGGGCGGGGGAATTACGAGCAGTACTTC.